This T cell receptor (beta chain) was captured by sequencing in a study of T cells in Graves' hyperthyroidism and ophthalmopathy. Turning to the study itself: The authors collected peripheral blood at initial diagnosis, before any treatment.

Findings of the study overall: Ophthalmopathy was distinguished from stable hyperthyroidism by 13 V-J signatures. Blood also carried most thyroid clonotypes expanded above 0.001.

Between the trimmed V and J ends, which lost 7 bases and 5 bases, there was a span of 17 bases. The germline V gene encodes CDR1 SGHAT and CDR2 FQNNGV. This CDR3 has 15 residues. The sample holds many counts of this clonotype. What it binds is unknown. Amplification yielded TCR beta CDR3 regions, with RNA transcripts as the source. An initial round of RT-PCR targeting the TCR CDR3 relied on the HTBI primer set. MiXCR was run by TCRdb on the multiplex PCR reads, yielding one entry per CDR3 protein. This sample yields 300,000 to 350,000 distinct CDR3 sequences, of which 14% are seen a single time; around 23% belongs to the top ten.

The sequencing sample was made of blood. V usage is TRBV11-2 and J usage is TRBJ2-2; a possible D gene is TRBD1 (6 bases). The clonotype originates from a woman aged 30 to 39 with Graves' hyperthyroidism. The CDR3 loop is CASIQTTGTTGELFF. CDR3 bases: TGTGCCAGCATTCAGACTACGGGGACAACCGGGGAGCTGTTTTTT. Based on the CDR3 plus reference TRBV11-2 and TRBJ2-2, the full variable domain is EAGVAQSPRYKIIEKRQSVAFWCNPISGHATLYWYQQILGQGPKLLIQFQNNGVVDDSQLPKDRFSAERLKGVDSTLKIQPAKLEDSAVYLCASIQTTGTTGELFFGEGSRLTVL.